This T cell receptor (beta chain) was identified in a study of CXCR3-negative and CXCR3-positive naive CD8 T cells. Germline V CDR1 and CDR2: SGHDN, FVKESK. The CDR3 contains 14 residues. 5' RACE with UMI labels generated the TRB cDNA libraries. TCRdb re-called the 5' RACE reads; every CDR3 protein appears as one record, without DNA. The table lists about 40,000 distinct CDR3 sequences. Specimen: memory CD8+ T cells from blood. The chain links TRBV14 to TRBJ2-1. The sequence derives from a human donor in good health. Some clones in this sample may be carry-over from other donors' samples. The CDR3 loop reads CASSQDRVEDEQFF.